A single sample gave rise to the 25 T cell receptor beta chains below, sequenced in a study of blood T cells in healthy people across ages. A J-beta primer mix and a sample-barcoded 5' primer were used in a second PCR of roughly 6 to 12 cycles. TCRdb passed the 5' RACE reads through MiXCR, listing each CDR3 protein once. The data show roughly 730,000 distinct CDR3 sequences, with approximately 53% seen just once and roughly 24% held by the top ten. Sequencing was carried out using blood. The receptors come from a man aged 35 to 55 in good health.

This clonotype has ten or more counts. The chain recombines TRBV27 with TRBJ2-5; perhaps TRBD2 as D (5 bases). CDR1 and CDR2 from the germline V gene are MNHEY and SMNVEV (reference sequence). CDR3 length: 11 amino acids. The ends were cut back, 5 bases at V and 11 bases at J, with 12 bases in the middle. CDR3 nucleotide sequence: TGTGCCAGCAGTCGATTCGGGGAGCAGTACTTC. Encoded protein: CASSRFGEQYF.

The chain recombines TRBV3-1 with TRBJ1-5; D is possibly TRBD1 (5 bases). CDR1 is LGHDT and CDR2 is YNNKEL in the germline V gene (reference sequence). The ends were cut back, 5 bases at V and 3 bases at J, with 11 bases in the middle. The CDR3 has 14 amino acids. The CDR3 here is CASSAGRHNQPQHF. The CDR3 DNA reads TGTGCCAGCAGCGCGGGACGGCACAATCAGCCCCAGCATTTT.

The CDR3 loop reads CSAGRTGGISEYNSPLHF. CDR3 nucleotide sequence: TGCAGTGCCGGCCGGACAGGGGGTATCAGTGAATATAATTCACCCCTCCACTTT. The chain joins TRBV20-1 to TRBJ1-6, with TRBD1 matching over 10 bases. The V gene end was trimmed by 6 bases and the J gene end by 4 bases; junction bases not matched to a gene: 15. The CDR3 covers 18 residues. Germline CDR1 and CDR2: DFQATT and SNEGSKA (reference sequence).

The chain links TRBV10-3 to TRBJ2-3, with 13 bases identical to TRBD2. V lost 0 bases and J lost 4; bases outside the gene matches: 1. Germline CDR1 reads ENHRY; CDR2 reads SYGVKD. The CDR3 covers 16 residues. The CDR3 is CAISESTSGGSDTQYF. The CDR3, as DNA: TGTGCCATCAGTGAGTCGACTAGCGGGGGGTCAGATACGCAGTATTTT.

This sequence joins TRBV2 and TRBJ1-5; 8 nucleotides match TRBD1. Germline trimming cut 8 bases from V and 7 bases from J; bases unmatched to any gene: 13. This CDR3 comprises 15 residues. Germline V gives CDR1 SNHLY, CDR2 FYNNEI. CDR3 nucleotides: TGTGCCAGCTCCCCACTGGACAGGGACCGACAGCCCCAGCATTTT. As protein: CASSPLDRDRQPQHF.

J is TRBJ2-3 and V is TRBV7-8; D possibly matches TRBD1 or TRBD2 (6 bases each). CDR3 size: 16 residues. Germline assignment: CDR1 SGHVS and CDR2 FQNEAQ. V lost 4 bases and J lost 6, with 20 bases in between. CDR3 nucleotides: TGTGCCAGCAGCTCCCCCCCGGGGGACAAAGGGGATACGCAGTATTTT. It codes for CASSSPPGDKGDTQYF.

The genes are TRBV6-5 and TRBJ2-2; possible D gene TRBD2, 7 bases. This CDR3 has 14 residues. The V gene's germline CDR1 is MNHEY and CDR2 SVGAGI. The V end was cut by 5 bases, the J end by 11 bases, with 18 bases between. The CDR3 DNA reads TGTGCCAGCAGTGCGGAGGGGGGAGGGAGAGAGCTGTTTTTT. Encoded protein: CASSAEGGGRELFF.

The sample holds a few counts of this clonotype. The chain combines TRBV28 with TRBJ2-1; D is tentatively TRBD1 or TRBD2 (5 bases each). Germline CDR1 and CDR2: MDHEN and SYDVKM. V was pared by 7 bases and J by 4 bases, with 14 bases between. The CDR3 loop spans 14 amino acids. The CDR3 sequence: CASTRDGSYNEQFF. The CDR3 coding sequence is TGTGCCAGCACCAGGGACGGGTCTTACAATGAGCAGTTCTTC.

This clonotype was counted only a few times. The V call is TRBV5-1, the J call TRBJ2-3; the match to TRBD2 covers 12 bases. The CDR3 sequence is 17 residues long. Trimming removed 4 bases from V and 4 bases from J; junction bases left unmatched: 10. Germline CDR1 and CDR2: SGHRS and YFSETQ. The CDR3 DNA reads TGCGCCAGCAGCCACGGCTCTAGCGGGGGGGCGGCAGATACGCAGTATTTT. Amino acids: CASSHGSSGGAADTQYF.

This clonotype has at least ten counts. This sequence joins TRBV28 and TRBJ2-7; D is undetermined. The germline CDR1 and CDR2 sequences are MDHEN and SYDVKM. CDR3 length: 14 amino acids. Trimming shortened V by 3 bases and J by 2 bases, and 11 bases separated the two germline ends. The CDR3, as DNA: TGTGCCAGCAGTTTCGGCCTTATAGCCTACGAGCAGTACTTC. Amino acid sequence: CASSFGLIAYEQYF. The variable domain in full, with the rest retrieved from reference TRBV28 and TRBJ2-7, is DVKVTQSSRYLVKRTGEKVFLECVQDMDHENMFWYRQDPGLGLRLIYFSYDVKMKEKGDIPEGYSVSREKKERFSLILESASTNQTSMYLCASSFGLIAYEQYFGPGTRLTVT.

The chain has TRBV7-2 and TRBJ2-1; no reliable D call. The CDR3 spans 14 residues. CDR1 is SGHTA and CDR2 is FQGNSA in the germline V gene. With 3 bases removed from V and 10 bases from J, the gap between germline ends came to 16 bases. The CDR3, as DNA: TGTGCCAGCAGCTTTTCTTCCGGGTTCGCGGAGCAGTTCTTC. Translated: CASSFSSGFAEQFF. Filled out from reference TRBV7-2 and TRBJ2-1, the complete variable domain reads GAGVSQSPSNKVTEKGKDVELRCDPISGHTALYWYRQSLGQGLEFLIYFQGNSAPDKSGLPSDRFSAERTGGSVSTLTIQRTQQEDSAVYLCASSFSSGFAEQFFGPGTRLTVL.

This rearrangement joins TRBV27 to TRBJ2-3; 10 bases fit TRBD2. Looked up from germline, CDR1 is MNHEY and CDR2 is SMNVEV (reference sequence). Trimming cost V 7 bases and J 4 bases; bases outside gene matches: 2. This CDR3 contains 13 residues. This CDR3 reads CASIAGGSDTQYF. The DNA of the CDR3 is TGTGCCAGCATAGCGGGGGGCTCAGATACGCAGTATTTT.

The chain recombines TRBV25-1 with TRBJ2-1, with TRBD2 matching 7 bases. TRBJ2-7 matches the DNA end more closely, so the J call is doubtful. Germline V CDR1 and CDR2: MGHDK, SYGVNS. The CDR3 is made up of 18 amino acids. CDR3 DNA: TGTGCCAGCAGTGATAGCTTAGACGGGAGGAGCTCCTACAATGAGCAGTACTTC. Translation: CASSDSLDGRSSYNEQYF.

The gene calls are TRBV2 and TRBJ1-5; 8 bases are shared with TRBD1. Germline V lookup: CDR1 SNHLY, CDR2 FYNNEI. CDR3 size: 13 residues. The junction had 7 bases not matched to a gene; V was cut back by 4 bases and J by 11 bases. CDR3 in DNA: TGTGCCAGCAGTGGGGGACAGGTGGGAGCCCAGCATTTT. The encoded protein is CASSGGQVGAQHF. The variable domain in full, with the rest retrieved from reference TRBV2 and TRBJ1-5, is EPEVTQTPSHQVTQMGQEVILRCVPISNHLYFYWYRQILGQKVEFLVSFYNNEISEKSEIFDDQFSVERPDGSNFTLKIRSTKLEDSAMYFCASSGGQVGAQHFGDGTRLSIL.

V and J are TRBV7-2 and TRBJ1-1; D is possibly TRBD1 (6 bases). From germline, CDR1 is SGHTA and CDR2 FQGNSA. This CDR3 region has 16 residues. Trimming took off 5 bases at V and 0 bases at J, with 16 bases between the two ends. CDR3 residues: CASSLTGTNLNTEAFF. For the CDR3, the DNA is TGTGCCAGCAGCCTTACCGGGACAAACTTGAACACTGAAGCTTTCTTT.

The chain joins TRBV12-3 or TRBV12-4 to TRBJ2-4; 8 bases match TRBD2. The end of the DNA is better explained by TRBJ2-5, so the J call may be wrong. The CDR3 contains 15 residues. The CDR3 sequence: CASRPGSGSQETQYF. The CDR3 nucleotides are TGTGCCAGCAGACCAGGGAGCGGGAGTCAAGAGACCCAGTACTTC.

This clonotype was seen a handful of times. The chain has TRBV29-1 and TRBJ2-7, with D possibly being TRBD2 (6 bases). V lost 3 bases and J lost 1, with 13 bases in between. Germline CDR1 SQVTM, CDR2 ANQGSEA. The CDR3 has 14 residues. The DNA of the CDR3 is TGCAGCGTTGAGTACCCTGCGGGATCCTACGAGCAGTACTTC. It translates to CSVEYPAGSYEQYF.

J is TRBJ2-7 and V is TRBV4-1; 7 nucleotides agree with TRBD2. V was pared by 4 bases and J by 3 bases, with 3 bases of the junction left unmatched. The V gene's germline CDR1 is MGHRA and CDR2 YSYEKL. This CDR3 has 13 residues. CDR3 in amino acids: CASSPWGGYEQYF. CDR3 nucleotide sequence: TGCGCCAGCAGCCCATGGGGGGGCTACGAGCAGTACTTC.

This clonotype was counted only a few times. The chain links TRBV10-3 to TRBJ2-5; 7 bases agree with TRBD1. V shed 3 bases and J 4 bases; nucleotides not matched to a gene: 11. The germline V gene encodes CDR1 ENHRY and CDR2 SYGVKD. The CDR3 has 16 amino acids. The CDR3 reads CAISDKRQGGGETQYF. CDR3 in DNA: TGTGCCATCAGTGATAAAAGACAGGGTGGAGGAGAGACCCAGTACTTC.

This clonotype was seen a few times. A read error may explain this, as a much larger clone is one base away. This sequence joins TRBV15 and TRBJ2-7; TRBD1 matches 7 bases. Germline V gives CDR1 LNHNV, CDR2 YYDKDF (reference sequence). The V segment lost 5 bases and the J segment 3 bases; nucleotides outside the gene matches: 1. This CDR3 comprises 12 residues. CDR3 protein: CATSRQGYEQYF. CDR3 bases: TGTGCCACCAGCCGACAGGGCTACGAGCAGTACTTC.

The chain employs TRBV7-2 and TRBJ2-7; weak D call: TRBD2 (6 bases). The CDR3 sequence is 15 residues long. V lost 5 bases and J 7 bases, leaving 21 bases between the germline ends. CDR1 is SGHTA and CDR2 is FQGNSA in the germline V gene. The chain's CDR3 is CASSPIGGLMREQYF. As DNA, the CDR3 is TGTGCCAGCAGCCCCATCGGGGGTCTAATGAGGGAGCAGTACTTC.

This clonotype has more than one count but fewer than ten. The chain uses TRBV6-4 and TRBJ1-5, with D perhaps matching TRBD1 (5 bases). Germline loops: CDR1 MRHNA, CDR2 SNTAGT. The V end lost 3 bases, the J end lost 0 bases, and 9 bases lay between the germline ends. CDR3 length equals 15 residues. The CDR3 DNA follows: TGTGCCAGCAGTGAAAGGGACTTTAGCAATCAGCCCCAGCATTTT. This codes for CASSERDFSNQPQHF.

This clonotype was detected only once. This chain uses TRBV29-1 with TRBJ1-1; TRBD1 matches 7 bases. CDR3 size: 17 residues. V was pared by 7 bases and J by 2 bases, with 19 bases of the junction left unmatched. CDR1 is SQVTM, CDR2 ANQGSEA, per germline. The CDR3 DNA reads TGCAGCGCCGCAGGGGGGTCTCTTGGGGCTCTAAACACTGAAGCTTTCTTT. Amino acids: CSAAGGSLGALNTEAFF.

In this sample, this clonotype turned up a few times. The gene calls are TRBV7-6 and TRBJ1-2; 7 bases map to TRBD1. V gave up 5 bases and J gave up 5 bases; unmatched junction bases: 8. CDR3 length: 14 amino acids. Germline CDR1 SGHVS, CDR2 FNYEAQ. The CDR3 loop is CASSPSGTAYGYTF. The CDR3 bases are TGTGCCAGCAGCCCTAGCGGGACAGCGTATGGCTACACCTTC.

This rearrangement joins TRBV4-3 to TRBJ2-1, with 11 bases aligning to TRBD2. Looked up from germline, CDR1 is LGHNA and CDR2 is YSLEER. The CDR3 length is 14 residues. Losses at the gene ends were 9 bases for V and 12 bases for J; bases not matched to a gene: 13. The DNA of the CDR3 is TGCGCCAGTAGTACGGGACTAGCGGAAGGTGGGCAGTTCTTC. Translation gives CASSTGLAEGGQFF.